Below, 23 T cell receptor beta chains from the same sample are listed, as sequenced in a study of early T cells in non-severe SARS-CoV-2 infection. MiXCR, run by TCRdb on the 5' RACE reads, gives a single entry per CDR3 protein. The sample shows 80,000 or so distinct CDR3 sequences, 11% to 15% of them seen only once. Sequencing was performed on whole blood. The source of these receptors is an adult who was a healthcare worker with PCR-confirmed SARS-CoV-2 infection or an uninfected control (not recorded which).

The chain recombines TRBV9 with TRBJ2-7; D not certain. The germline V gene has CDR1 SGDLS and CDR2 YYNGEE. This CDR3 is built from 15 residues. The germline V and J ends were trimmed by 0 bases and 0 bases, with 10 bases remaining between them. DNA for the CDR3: TGTGCCAGCAGCGTAGGCGTGTCGGGCTCCTACGAGCAGTACTTC. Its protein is CASSVGVSGSYEQYF.

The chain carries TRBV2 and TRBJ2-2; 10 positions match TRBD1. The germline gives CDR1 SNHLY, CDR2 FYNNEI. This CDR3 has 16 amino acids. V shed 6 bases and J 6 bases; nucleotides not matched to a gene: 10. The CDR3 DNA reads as TGTGCCAGCAGCCCAGGACAGGGGGTCTCGGCCGGGGAGCTGTTTTTT. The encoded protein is CASSPGQGVSAGELFF.

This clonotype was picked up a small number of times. CDR3 sequence reads: CASSLWGTAYTEAFF. CDR3 sequence (DNA): TGTGCCAGCAGCTTGTGGGGCACAGCGTACACTGAAGCTTTCTTT. The chain links TRBV5-4 to TRBJ1-1; D might be TRBD1 (5 bases). V dropped 1 base and J dropped 3 bases, with 13 bases sitting between them. Germline CDR1 and CDR2: SGHNT and YYREEE (reference sequence). The CDR3 is 15 residues long.

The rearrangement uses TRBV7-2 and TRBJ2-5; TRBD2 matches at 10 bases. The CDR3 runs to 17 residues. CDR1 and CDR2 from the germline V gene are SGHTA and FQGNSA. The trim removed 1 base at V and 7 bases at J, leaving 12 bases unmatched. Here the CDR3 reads CASSLVVSGAGGRTQYF. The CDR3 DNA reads TGTGCCAGCAGCTTAGTCGTTAGCGGAGCGGGGGGGCGGACCCAGTACTTC.

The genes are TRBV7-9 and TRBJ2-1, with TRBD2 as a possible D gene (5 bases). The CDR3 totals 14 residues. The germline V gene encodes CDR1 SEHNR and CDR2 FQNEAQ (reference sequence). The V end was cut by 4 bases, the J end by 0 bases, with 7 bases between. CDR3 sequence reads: CASSSEGSYNEQFF. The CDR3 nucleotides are TGTGCCAGCAGCTCCGAGGGCTCCTACAATGAGCAGTTCTTC.

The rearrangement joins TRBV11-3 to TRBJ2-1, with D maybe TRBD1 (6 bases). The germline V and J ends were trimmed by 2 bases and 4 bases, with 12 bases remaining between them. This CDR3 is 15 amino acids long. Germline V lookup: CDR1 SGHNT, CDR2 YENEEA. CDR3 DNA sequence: TGTGCCAGCAGCTTAAGGGGGAGCCTATACAATGAGCAGTTCTTC. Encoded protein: CASSLRGSLYNEQFF.

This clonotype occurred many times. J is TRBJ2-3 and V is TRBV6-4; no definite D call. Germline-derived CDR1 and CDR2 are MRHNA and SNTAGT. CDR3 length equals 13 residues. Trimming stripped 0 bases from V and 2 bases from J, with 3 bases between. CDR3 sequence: CASSDSATDTQYF. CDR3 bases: TGTGCCAGCAGTGACTCAGCCACAGATACGCAGTATTTT.

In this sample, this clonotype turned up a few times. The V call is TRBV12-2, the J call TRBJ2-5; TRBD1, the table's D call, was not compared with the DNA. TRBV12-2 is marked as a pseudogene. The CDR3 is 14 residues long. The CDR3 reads CAIVNGTQQETQYF. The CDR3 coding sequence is TGTGCAATCGTGAACGGGACCCAGCAAGAGACCCAGTACTTC.

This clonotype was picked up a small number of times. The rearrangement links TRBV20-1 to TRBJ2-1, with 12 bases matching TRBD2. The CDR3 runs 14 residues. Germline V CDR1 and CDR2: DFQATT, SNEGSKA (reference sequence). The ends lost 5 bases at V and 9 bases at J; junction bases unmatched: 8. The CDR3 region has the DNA TGCAGTGCTGGTACTAGCGGGAGGAGTGGTGAGCAGTTCTTC. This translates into CSAGTSGRSGEQFF.

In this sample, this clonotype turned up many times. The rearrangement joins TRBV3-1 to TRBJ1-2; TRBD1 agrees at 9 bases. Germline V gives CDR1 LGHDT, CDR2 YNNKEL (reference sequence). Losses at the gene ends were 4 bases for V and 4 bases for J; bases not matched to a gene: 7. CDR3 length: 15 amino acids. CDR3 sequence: CASSPGTGIVYGYTF. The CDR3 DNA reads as TGTGCCAGCAGCCCCGGGACAGGGATCGTCTATGGCTACACCTTC. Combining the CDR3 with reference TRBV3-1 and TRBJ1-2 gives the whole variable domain DTAVSQTPKYLVTQMGNDKSIKCEQNLGHDTMYWYKQDSKKFLKIMFSYNNKELIINETVPNRFSPKSPDKAHLNLHINSLELGDSAVYFCASSPGTGIVYGYTFGSGTRLTVV.

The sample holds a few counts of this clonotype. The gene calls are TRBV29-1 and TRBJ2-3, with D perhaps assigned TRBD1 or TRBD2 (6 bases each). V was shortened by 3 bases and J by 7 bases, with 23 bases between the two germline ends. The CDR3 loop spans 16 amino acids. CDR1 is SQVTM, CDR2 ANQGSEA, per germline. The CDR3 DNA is TGCAGCGTTGAGAAAGTTTCCGGGGGCAAGGGAAATACGCAGTATTTT. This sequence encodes CSVEKVSGGKGNTQYF.

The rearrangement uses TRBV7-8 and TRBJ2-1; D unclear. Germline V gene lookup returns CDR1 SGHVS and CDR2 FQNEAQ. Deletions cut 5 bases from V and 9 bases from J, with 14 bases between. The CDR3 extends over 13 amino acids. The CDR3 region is CASSASRDGEQFF. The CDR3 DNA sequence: TGTGCCAGCAGCGCTTCCCGAGACGGTGAGCAGTTCTTC.

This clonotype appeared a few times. The CDR3 DNA follows: TGTGCCAGTAGTATGGCGACAGGGAGTGAAGCTTTCTTT. Protein product: CASSMATGSEAFF. The V call is TRBV19, the J call TRBJ1-1; 7 positions agree with TRBD1. With V trimmed by 3 bases and J by 7 bases, 5 bases remained unmatched. The CDR3 spans 13 residues. Per the germline V gene, CDR1 is LNHDA and CDR2 is SQIVND (reference sequence).

For the CDR3, the DNA is TGTGCCAGCAGCCAAGGATACACCGGGGAGCTGTTTTTT. Protein: CASSQGYTGELFF. The chain has TRBV4-2 and TRBJ2-2; the D is unclear. The V end lost 1 base, the J end lost 3 bases, and 3 bases lay between the germline ends. Germline CDR1 is LGHNA and CDR2 is YNFKEQ. The CDR3 is 13 residues long.

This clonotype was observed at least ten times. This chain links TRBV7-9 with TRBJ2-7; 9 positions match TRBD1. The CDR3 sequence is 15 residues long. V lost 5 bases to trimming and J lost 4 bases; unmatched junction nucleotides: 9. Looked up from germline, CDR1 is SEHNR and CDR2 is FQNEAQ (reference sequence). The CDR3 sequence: CASSPPGTGTYEQYF. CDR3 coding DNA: TGTGCCAGCAGCCCCCCCGGGACAGGGACTTACGAGCAGTACTTC.

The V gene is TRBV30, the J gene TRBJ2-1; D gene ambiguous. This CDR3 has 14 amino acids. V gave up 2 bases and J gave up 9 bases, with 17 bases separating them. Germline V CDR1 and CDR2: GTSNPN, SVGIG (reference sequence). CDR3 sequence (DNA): TGTGCCTGGAGTATCTTAGTGAGTTTCGGTGAGCAGTTCTTC. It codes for CAWSILVSFGEQFF.

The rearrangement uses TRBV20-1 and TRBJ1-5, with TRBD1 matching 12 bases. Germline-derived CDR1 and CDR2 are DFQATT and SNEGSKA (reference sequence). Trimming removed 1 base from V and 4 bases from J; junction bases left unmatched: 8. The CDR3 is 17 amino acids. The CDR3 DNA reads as TGCAGTGCTAGAGGTCGGGACAGGGGGCGCCGAAATCAGCCCCAGCATTTT. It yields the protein CSARGRDRGRRNQPQHF.

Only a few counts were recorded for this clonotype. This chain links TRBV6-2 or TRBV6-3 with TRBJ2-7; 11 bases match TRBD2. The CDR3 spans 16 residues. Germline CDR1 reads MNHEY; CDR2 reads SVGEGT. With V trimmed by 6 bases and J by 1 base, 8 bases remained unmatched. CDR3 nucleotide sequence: TGTGCCAGCAGCTCAGTCCGGACTAGCGGGTCCTACGAGCAGTACTTC. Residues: CASSSVRTSGSYEQYF.

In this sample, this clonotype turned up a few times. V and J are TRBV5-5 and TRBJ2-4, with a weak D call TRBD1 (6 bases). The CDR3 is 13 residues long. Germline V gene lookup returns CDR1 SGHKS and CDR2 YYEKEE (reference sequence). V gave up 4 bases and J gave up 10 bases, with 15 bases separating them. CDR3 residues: CASSRSTGYIQYF. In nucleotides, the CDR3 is TGTGCCAGCAGCCGATCTACAGGGTATATTCAGTACTTC.

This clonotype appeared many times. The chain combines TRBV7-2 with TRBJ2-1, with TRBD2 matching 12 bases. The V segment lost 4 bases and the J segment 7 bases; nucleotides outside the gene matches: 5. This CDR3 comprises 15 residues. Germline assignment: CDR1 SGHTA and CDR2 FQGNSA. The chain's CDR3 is CASSSASGRGNEQFF. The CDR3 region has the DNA TGTGCCAGCAGCTCAGCTAGCGGGAGGGGTAATGAGCAGTTCTTC.

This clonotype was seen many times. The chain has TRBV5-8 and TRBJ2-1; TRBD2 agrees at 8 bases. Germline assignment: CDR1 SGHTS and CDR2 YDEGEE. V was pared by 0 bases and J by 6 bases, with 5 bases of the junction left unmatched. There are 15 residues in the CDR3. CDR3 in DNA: TGTGCCAGCAGCTTGGGAGGACTAGCCCTCAATGAGCAGTTCTTC. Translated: CASSLGGLALNEQFF.

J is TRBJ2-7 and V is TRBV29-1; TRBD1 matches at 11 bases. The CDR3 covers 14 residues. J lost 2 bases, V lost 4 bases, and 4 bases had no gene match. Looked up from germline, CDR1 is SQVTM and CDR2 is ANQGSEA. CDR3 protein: CSVVRGQGAYEQYF. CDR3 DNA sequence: TGCAGCGTTGTAAGGGGACAGGGGGCCTACGAGCAGTACTTC.

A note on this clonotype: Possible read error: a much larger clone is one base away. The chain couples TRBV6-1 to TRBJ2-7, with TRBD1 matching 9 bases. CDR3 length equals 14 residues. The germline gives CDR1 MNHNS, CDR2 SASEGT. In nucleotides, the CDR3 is TGTGCCAGCAGTGTGGGGGACAGGGCCTACAAGCAGTACTTC. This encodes CASSVGDRAYKQYF.